This T cell receptor beta chain was captured by sequencing in a study of blood T cell repertoires in COVID-19. Germline V gene data show CDR1 as SNHLY and CDR2 as FYNNEI. The CDR3 runs 16 residues. Between the trimmed V and J ends, which lost 3 bases and 0 bases, there was a span of 12 bases. The method was immunoSEQ multiplex PCR; TCRdb's version includes in-frame clones alone and lacks a portion of them. The table has over 200,000 clones, about 85% seen once. The study counted Cohort 3 donors as recovered given two negative PCRs, clearance, or symptom resolution. J is TRBJ1-3 and V is TRBV2; D remains unclear. This receptor was taken from a man aged 25 to 45 who had recovered from COVID-19. The sample was PBMCs or T cells enriched from blood (not recorded which). In DNA, the CDR3 is TGTGCCAGCAGTGAGGTGGTAAGGAGCTCTGGAAACACCATATATTTT. This codes for CASSEVVRSSGNTIYF.